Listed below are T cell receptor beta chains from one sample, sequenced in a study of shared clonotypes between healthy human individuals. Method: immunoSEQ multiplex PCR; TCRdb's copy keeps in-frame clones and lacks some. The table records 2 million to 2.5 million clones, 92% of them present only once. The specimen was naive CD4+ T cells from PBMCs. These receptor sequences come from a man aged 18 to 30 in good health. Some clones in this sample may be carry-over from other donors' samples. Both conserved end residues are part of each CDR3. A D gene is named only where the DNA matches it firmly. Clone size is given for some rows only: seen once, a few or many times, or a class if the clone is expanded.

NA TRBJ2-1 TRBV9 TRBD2 CASSGLTSGSYNEQFF TGTGCCAGCAGCGGCCTGACTAGCGGGAGCTACAATGAGCAGTTCTTC
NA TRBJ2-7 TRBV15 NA CATSRESRESHF TGTGCCACCAGCAGAGAAAGTCGAGAATCCCACTTC
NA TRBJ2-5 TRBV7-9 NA CASSFAGGETQYF TGTGCCAGCAGCTTTGCAGGGGGGGAGACCCAGTACTTC
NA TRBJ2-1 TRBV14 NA CASSQVAYNEQFF TGTGCCAGCAGCCAAGTGGCCTACAATGAGCAGTTCTTC
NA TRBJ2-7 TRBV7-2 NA CASSLVWQSSYEQYF TGTGCCAGCAGCTTAGTGTGGCAGTCCTCCTACGAGCAGTACTTC
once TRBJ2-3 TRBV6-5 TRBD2 CASRTSGRLTDTQYF TGTGCCAGCCGGACTAGCGGGAGACTCACAGATACGCAGTATTTT
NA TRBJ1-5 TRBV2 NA CASSEEGRVYQPQHF TGTGCCAGCAGTGAAGAGGGGCGAGTGTATCAGCCCCAGCATTTT
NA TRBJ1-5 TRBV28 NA CASSLNGPWRPQHF TGTGCCAGCAGTTTAAACGGACCCTGGAGGCCCCAGCATTTT
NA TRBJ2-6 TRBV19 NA CASSIGTGANVLTF TGTGCCAGTAGTATCGGGACAGGGGCCAACGTCCTGACTTTC
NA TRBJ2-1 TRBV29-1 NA CSVGTTSSYNEQFF TGCAGCGTTGGGACGACCAGCTCCTACAATGAGCAGTTCTTC
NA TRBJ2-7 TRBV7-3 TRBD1 CASSPRQGGEQYF TGTGCCAGCAGCCCCCGACAGGGGGGAGAGCAGTACTTC
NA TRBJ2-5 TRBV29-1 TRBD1 CSAGQGQETQYF TGCAGCGCTGGACAGGGCCAAGAGACCCAGTACTTC
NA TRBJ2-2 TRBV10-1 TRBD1 CASSAGQGSTGELFF TGCGCCAGCAGCGCGGGACAGGGGTCGACCGGGGAGCTGTTTTTT
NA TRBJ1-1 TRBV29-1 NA CSVGESTWRAFF TGCAGCGTTGGGGAATCGACCTGGAGAGCTTTCTTT
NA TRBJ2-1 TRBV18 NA CASSPGVMDEQFF TGTGCCAGCTCACCGGGGGTAATGGATGAGCAGTTCTTC
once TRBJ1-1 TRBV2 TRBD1 CASSEQGARLTEAFF TGTGCCAGCAGTGAGCAGGGGGCGAGACTCACTGAAGCTTTCTTT
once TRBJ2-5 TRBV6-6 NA CASRRLPETQYF TGTGCCAGCAGGCGGCTCCCGGAGACCCAGTACTTC
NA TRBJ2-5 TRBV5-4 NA CASSQPLEETQYF TGTGCCAGCAGCCAGCCTTTGGAGGAGACCCAGTACTTC
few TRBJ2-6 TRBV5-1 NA CASSPTASGANVLTF TGCGCCAGCAGCCCAACAGCCTCTGGGGCCAACGTCCTGACTTTC
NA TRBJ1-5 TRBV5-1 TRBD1 CASSPGQGASSNQPQHF TGCGCCAGCAGCCCGGGACAGGGGGCTTCTAGCAATCAGCCCCAGCATTTT
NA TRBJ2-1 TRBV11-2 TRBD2 CASRLTVAGGYNEQFF TGTGCCAGCAGGCTAACAGTAGCGGGAGGGTACAATGAGCAGTTCTTC
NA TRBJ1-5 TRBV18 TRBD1 CASSDSGGDQPQHF TGTGCCAGCTCGGACTCAGGGGGGGATCAGCCCCAGCATTTT
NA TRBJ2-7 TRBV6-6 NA CASSHSPEAREQYF TGTGCCAGCAGCCACTCGCCGGAGGCGCGCGAGCAGTACTTC
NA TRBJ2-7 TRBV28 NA CASRTRDGASYEQYF TGTGCCAGCAGGACCCGGGACGGGGCCTCCTACGAGCAGTACTTC
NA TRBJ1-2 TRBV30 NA CAWSLVRGYTF TGTGCCTGGAGTCTTGTAAGGGGCTACACCTTC
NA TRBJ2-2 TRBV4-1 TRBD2 CASSLLAGSNTGELFF TGCGCCAGCAGTCTCCTAGCGGGGTCGAACACCGGGGAGCTGTTTTTT
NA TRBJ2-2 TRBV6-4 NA CASSFDRNTGELFF TGTGCCAGCAGCTTTGACAGGAACACCGGGGAGCTGTTTTTT
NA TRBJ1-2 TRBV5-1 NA CASSLESGVGYGYTF TGCGCCAGCAGCTTGGAAAGTGGCGTAGGCTATGGCTACACCTTC
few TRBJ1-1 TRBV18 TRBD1 CASSQGTGVAFF TGTGCCAGCTCCCAAGGGACAGGGGTTGCTTTCTTT
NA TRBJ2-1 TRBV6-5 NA CASRYGSNNEQFF TGTGCCAGCAGGTACGGGAGCAACAATGAGCAGTTCTTC
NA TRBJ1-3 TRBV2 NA CASTRGAAGNTIYF TGTGCCAGCACCCGGGGGGCGGCCGGAAACACCATATATTTT
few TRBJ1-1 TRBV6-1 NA CASSVDRMNTEAFF TGTGCCAGCAGTGTCGACAGGATGAACACTGAAGCTTTCTTT
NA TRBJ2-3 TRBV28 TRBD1 CASSPRDRDLDTQYF TGTGCCAGCAGTCCTCGGGACAGGGATTTGGATACGCAGTATTTT
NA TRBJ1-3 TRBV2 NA CASSELSGAGGNTIYF TGTGCCAGCAGTGAATTATCGGGGGCCGGCGGAAACACCATATATTTT
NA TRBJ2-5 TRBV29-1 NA CSVVPGETQYF TGCAGCGTTGTACCTGGGGAGACCCAGTACTTC
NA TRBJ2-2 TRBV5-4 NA CASSFPTATNTGELFF TGTGCCAGCAGCTTTCCGACAGCCACGAACACCGGGGAGCTGTTTTTT
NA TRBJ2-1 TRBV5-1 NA CASSFIPLASNNEQFF TGCGCCAGCAGCTTTATCCCCCTCGCCTCAAACAATGAGCAGTTCTTC
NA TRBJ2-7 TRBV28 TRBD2 CASSPSSGSEFHEQYF TGTGCCAGCAGTCCATCTAGCGGGAGCGAATTCCACGAGCAGTACTTC
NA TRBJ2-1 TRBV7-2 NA CASSSVQAVDSEQFF TGTGCCAGCAGCTCTGTACAGGCGGTGGACAGTGAGCAGTTCTTC
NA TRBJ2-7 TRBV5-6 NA CASGTGGRTYEQYF TGTGCCAGCGGGACCGGGGGACGGACCTACGAGCAGTACTTC
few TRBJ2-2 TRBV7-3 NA CASSRQVRDTGELFF TGTGCCAGCAGCCGACAGGTGCGGGACACCGGGGAGCTGTTTTTT
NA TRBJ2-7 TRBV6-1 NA CASSASSRGGQGGEQYF TGTGCCAGCAGTGCCTCTTCGAGGGGGGGGCAGGGCGGCGAGCAGTACTTC